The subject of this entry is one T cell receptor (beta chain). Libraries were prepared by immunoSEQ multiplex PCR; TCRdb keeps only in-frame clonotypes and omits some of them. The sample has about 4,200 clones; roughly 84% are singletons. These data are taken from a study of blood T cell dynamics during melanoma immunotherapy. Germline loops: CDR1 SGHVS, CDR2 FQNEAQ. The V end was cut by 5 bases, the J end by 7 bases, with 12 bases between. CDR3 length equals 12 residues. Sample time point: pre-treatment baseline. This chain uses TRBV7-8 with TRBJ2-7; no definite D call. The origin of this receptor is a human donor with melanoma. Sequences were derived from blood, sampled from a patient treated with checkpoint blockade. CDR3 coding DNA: TGTGCCAGCAGCGCTGGAAGAGGAGAGCAGTACTTC. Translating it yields CASSAGRGEQYF.